This entry lists 6 T cell receptor beta chains sequenced from one sample in a study of identical twins. TCRdb recomputed calls from the 5' RACE reads with MiXCR, one row per CDR3 protein. The sample records 450,000 or so distinct CDR3 sequences, 13% to 15% being singletons. These data are also associated with another study on yellow fever vaccine responses in identical twins.

The sample comprised CD4+ T cells sorted from blood. These TCRs come from a woman aged 18-29 years in good health.

There are a few counts of this clonotype. J is TRBJ2-1 and V is TRBV20-1, with D uncertain. V gave up 3 bases and J gave up 9 bases, with 12 bases separating them. CDR1 and CDR2 (germline): DFQATT, SNEGSKA (reference sequence). CDR3 length: 12 residues. CDR3 sequence: CSARKGSSEQFF. The CDR3 nucleotides are TGCAGTGCTAGGAAGGGAAGCTCTGAGCAGTTCTTC.

This chain joins TRBV28 and TRBJ2-2, with 9 bases that match TRBD1. The V gene end was trimmed by 6 bases and the J gene end by 7 bases; junction bases not matched to a gene: 9. CDR3 length equals 15 residues. Germline CDR1 reads MDHEN; CDR2 reads SYDVKM. This CDR3 is CASRTRDRVSGELFF. For the CDR3, the DNA is TGTGCCAGCAGGACACGGGACAGGGTTAGCGGGGAGCTGTTTTTT.

This clonotype was picked up a small number of times. CDR3 sequence reads: CASSTRLAGEADTQYF. The CDR3 DNA sequence: TGTGCCAGCAGCACCAGACTAGCGGGAGAAGCAGATACGCAGTATTTT. The V and J genes are TRBV11-2 and TRBJ2-3; 12 bases map to TRBD2. The germline gives CDR1 SGHAT, CDR2 FQNNGV. V shed 5 bases, J shed 4 bases, and the junction held 7 bases outside the gene matches. The CDR3 is 16 residues long.

This chain links TRBV5-6 with TRBJ1-1; the D gene is possibly TRBD1 (5 bases). Trimming pared 5 bases from V and 1 base from J, leaving 9 bases between. The CDR3 spans 13 residues. In germline, CDR1 is SGHDT, CDR2 YYEEEE. CDR3 sequence: CASRAGWNTEAFF. The CDR3 DNA follows: TGTGCCAGCAGGGCAGGGTGGAACACTGAAGCTTTCTTT.

J is TRBJ1-4 and V is TRBV11-2; D is undetermined. CDR1 and CDR2 (germline): SGHAT, FQNNGV. CDR3 length: 16 amino acids. V was clipped by 0 bases and J by 7 bases, with 15 bases between them. The CDR3 bases are TGTGCCAGCAGCTTAGAAGTACTGGACGGATCTGAAAAACTGTTTTTT. Protein product: CASSLEVLDGSEKLFF.

This chain joins TRBV5-1 and TRBJ2-5, with 7 bases identical to TRBD2. V lost 2 bases to trimming and J lost 3 bases; unmatched junction nucleotides: 1. This CDR3 region has 13 residues. Per the germline V gene, CDR1 is SGHRS and CDR2 is YFSETQ. CDR3 in amino acids: CASSFLAEETQYF. In DNA form, the CDR3 reads TGCGCCAGCAGCTTCCTAGCGGAAGAGACCCAGTACTTC.